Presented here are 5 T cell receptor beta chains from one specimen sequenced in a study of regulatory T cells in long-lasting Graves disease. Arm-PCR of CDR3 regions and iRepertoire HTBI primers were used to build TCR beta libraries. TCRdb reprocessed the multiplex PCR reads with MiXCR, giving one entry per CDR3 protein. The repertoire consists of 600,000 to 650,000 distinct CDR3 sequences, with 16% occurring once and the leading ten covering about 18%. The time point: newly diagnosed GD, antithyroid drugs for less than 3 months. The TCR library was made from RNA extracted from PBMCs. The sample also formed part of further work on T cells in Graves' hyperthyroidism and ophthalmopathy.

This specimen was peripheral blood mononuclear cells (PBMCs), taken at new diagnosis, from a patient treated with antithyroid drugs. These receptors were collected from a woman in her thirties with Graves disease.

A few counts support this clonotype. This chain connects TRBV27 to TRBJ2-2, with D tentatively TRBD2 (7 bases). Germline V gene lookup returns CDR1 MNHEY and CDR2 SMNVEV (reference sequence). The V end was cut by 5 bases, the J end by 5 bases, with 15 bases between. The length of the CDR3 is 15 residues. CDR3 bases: TGTGCCAGCAGTAGAGGGGGGGTGCAAACCGGGGAGCTGTTTTTT. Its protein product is CASSRGGVQTGELFF.

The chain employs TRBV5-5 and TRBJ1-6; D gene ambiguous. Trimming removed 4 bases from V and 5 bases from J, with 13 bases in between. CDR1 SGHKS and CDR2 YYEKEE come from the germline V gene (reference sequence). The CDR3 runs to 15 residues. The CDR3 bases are TGTGCCAGCAGCCTAAGGACCGAAGATAATTCACCCCTCCACTTT. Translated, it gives CASSLRTEDNSPLHF. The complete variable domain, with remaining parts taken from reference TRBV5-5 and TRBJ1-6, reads DAGVTQSPTHLIKTRGQQVTLRCSPISGHKSVSWYQQVLGQGPQFIFQYYEKEERGRGNFPDRFSARQFPNYSSELNVNALLLGDSALYLCASSLRTEDNSPLHFGNGTRLTVT.

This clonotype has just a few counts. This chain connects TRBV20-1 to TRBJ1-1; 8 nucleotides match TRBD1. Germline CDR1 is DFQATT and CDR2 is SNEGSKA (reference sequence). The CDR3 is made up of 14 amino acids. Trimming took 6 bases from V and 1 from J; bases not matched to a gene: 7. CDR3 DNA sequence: TGCAGTGCCCGAACGGACAGGGCGAACACTGAAGCTTTCTTT. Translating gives CSARTDRANTEAFF.

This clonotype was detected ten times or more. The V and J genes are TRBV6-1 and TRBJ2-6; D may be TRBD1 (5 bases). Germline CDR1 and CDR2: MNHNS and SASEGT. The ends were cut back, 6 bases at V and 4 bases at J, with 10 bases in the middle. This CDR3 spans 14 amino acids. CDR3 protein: CASRAPGGANVLTF. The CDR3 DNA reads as TGTGCCAGCAGGGCGCCAGGGGGGGCCAACGTCCTGACTTTC.

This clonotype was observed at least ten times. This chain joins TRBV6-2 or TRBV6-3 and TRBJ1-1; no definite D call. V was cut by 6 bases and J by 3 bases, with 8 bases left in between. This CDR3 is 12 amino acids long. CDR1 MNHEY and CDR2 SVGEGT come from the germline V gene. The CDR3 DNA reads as TGTGCCAGCAGATTAGTCTACACTGAAGCTTTCTTT. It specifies CASRLVYTEAFF.